These 26 T cell receptor beta chains were sequenced from one sample in a study of liver allograft versus peripheral blood T cells. Study-wide context: The study compared liver allograft T cell receptor repertoires against peripheral blood repertoires of liver transplant recipients.

In TCRdb, the reads were re-called with MiXCR into one record per CDR3 protein. The sample consists of around 15,000 distinct CDR3 sequences, around 21% of them appearing once. Source of these receptors: a human patient who had a liver transplant. The graft donor may have contributed some T cells.

The chain carries TRBV14 and TRBJ2-3; 7 bases agree with TRBD2. This CDR3 is built from 15 residues. V shed 3 bases and J 1 base; nucleotides not matched to a gene: 4. Germline CDR1 and CDR2: SGHDN and FVKESK. The CDR3 spells CASSQQGGGTDTQYF. The CDR3 DNA reads TGTGCCAGCAGCCAGCAGGGAGGGGGCACAGATACGCAGTATTTT. The full variable domain, completed using reference TRBV14 and TRBJ2-3, is EAGVTQFPSHSVIEKGQTVTLRCDPISGHDNLYWYRRVMGKEIKFLLHFVKESKQDESGMPNNRFLAERTGGTYSTLKVQPAELEDSGVYFCASSQQGGGTDTQYFGPGTRLTVL.

This clonotype was detected only a few times. The chain joins TRBV5-4 to TRBJ2-5, with 7 bases that match TRBD1. From germline, CDR1 is SGHNT and CDR2 YYREEE (reference sequence). This CDR3 has 13 residues. Trimming cost V 4 bases and J 5 bases; bases outside gene matches: 5. The CDR3 DNA is TGTGCCAGCAGCCCTGGGACAGTCGAGACCCAGTACTTC. This translates into CASSPGTVETQYF.

This clonotype was picked up a small number of times. V and J are TRBV30 and TRBJ2-7; possibly TRBD1 or TRBD2 for D (5 bases each). This CDR3 comprises 13 residues. CDR1 and CDR2 from the germline V gene are GTSNPN and SVGIG (reference sequence). Trimming left V 3 bases short and J 4 bases short, with 13 bases between. CDR3 coding DNA: TGTGCCTGGAGCCACGGGGCGAGGTACGAGCAGTACTTC. Amino acid sequence: CAWSHGARYEQYF.

The genes are TRBV30 and TRBJ1-2; D is unresolved. The V and J ends lost 2 bases and 2 bases respectively, with 12 bases between them. From germline, CDR1 is GTSNPN and CDR2 SVGIG (reference sequence). The CDR3 is made up of 14 amino acids. In DNA, the CDR3 is TGTGCCTGGAGTCCGGGCTTCCCCAACTATGGCTACACCTTC. It encodes CAWSPGFPNYGYTF.

This clonotype was seen more than once but under ten times. This sequence joins TRBV27 and TRBJ2-1; D is uncertain. Germline-derived CDR1 and CDR2 are MNHEY and SMNVEV (reference sequence). The CDR3 contains 14 residues. V dropped 6 bases and J dropped 0 bases, with 9 bases sitting between them. CDR3 amino acids: CASSRPDSYNEQFF. CDR3 nucleotides: TGTGCCAGCAGCCGCCCAGACTCCTACAATGAGCAGTTCTTC.

The sample holds many counts of this clonotype. The V call is TRBV18, the J call TRBJ2-7, with D unclear. The germline gives CDR1 KGHSH, CDR2 LQKENI. The CDR3 has 15 residues. Trimming left V 0 bases short and J 2 bases short, with 11 bases between. In DNA form, the CDR3 reads TGTGCCAGCTCACCACCCGGACGGATTACCTACGAGCAGTACTTC. It is translated as CASSPPGRITYEQYF.

The genes are TRBV5-6 and TRBJ2-1; D perhaps matches TRBD2 (6 bases). This CDR3 is built from 14 residues. V lost 4 bases and J lost 2, with 10 bases in between. Germline lookup yields CDR1 SGHDT and CDR2 YYEEEE. The CDR3 sequence: CASSRDSTYNEQFF. The CDR3 DNA reads TGTGCCAGCAGCCGGGACTCTACCTACAATGAGCAGTTCTTC.

V is TRBV5-1 and J is TRBJ1-4, with a weak D call TRBD1 (6 bases). The CDR3 has 15 residues. V was clipped by 1 base and J by 7 bases, with 14 bases between them. Looked up from germline, CDR1 is SGHRS and CDR2 is YFSETQ. The CDR3 is CASSLRQARGEKLFF. CDR3 bases: TGCGCCAGCAGCTTGCGACAGGCCCGGGGTGAAAAACTGTTTTTT.

Within the sample, this clonotype is medium-sized. The V gene is TRBV19, the J gene TRBJ1-6, with 7 bases identical to TRBD1. The CDR3 contains 14 residues. V was pared by 8 bases and J by 5 bases, with 6 bases of the junction left unmatched. Germline-derived CDR1 and CDR2 are LNHDA and SQIVND (reference sequence). In DNA, the CDR3 is TGTGCCAGTCTCGACAGGGCGCATAATTCACCCCTCCACTTT. Its translation is CASLDRAHNSPLHF.

This clonotype is medium-sized by share. This rearrangement joins TRBV24-1 to TRBJ2-7, with D possibly being TRBD1 or TRBD2 (5 bases each). CDR1 is KGHDR and CDR2 is SFDVKD in the germline V gene. The V gene lost 4 bases and the J gene lost 0 bases, with 12 bases spanning the gap. CDR3 length equals 15 residues. In nucleotides, the CDR3 is TGTGCCACCAGTGAGACCGGGACGCCCTCCTACGAGCAGTACTTC. Amino acid sequence: CATSETGTPSYEQYF.

This sequence joins TRBV28 and TRBJ1-2, with no clear D. The CDR3 contains 13 residues. Germline values: CDR1 MDHEN, CDR2 SYDVKM. V was shortened by 2 bases and J by 1 base, with 5 bases between the two germline ends. The CDR3 sequence is CASSLDHNYGYTF. CDR3 DNA sequence: TGTGCCAGCAGTTTAGATCATAACTATGGCTACACCTTC.

In its sample, this clonotype was seen a few times. The chain combines TRBV28 with TRBJ2-7; D call uncertain. The germline CDR1 and CDR2 sequences are MDHEN and SYDVKM. The CDR3 consists of 16 residues. Trimming pared 1 base from V and 1 base from J, leaving 14 bases between. The CDR3 spells CASSLSPERQSYEQYF. CDR3 DNA sequence: TGTGCCAGCAGTTTATCCCCGGAGAGGCAGTCCTACGAGCAGTACTTC.

The rearrangement links TRBV7-9 to TRBJ2-7; 8 positions agree with TRBD1. The junction had 5 bases not matched to a gene; V was cut back by 1 base and J by 6 bases. The CDR3 has 14 residues. Germline-derived CDR1 and CDR2 are SEHNR and FQNEAQ (reference sequence). CDR3 nucleotide sequence: TGTGCCAGCAGCTTAGGACAGGGGCTGCGCGAGCAGTACTTC. This codes for CASSLGQGLREQYF.

Here the CDR3 DNA reads TGTGCCAGCAGCTTAGCGTCTGTCTACGAGCAGTACTTC. As protein: CASSLASVYEQYF. The gene calls are TRBV7-2 and TRBJ2-7; D call uncertain. Deletions cut 0 bases from V and 3 bases from J, with 6 bases between. This CDR3 is built from 13 residues. Germline V gene data show CDR1 as SGHTA and CDR2 as FQGNSA.

This clonotype was detected only once. CDR3 bases: TGTGCCAGCAGTACCCGCTGGGGGGCCAAAGAGACCCAGTACTTC. It specifies CASSTRWGAKETQYF. The V gene is TRBV28, the J gene TRBJ2-5; D assignment may be TRBD1 or TRBD2 (6 bases each). The V end lost 5 bases, the J end lost 3 bases, and 16 bases lay between the germline ends. Germline assignment: CDR1 MDHEN and CDR2 SYDVKM. CDR3 length: 15 residues.

This clonotype is medium-sized. J is TRBJ1-1 and V is TRBV5-4; D not resolved. CDR3 length: 16 residues. Germline assignment: CDR1 SGHNT and CDR2 YYREEE (reference sequence). V shed 0 bases and J shed 1 base, with 13 bases lying between them. CDR3 DNA sequence: TGTGCCAGCAGCTTGGGGCCCCTCCAATGGAACACTGAAGCTTTCTTT. Translated, it gives CASSLGPLQWNTEAFF. Full variable domain (missing parts from reference TRBV5-4 and TRBJ1-1): ETGVTQSPTHLIKTRGQQVTLRCSSQSGHNTVSWYQQALGQGPQFIFQYYREEENGRGNFPPRFSGLQFPNYSSELNVNALELDDSALYLCASSLGPLQWNTEAFFGQGTRLTVV.

This clonotype occurred a few times. CDR3 sequence reads: CASNKRARDTQYF. The CDR3 bases are TGTGCCAGCAACAAAAGGGCCAGAGATACGCAGTATTTT. The V call is TRBV6-1, the J call TRBJ2-3; D remains ambiguous. The V end was cut by 7 bases, the J end by 5 bases, with 13 bases between. This CDR3 contains 13 residues. The V gene's germline CDR1 is MNHNS and CDR2 SASEGT.

This clonotype is medium-sized in the sample. The chain recombines TRBV29-1 with TRBJ2-3; no reliable D call. Germline V gene sequence: CDR1 SQVTM, CDR2 ANQGSEA. V was pared by 5 bases and J by 1 base, with 19 bases between. This CDR3 has 16 residues. The CDR3 reads CSVLRQADLRTDTQYF. The DNA for the CDR3 is TGCAGCGTTCTCCGTCAGGCGGATTTGCGCACAGATACGCAGTATTTT.

Within the sample, this clonotype is medium-sized. V and J are TRBV5-6 and TRBJ2-3, with D unresolved. This CDR3 contains 14 residues. CDR1 and CDR2 from the germline V gene are SGHDT and YYEEEE. The V and J ends lost 3 bases and 0 bases respectively, with 8 bases between them. Here the CDR3 reads CASSSVSSTDTQYF. Written as DNA, the CDR3 is TGTGCCAGCAGCTCCGTATCTAGCACAGATACGCAGTATTTT.

By its share, this clonotype is medium-sized. The chain combines TRBV6-2 or TRBV6-3 with TRBJ2-1; no clear D gene. The CDR3 contains 14 residues. Germline V gene sequence: CDR1 MNHEY, CDR2 SVGEGT. The ends were cut back, 0 bases at V and 6 bases at J, with 9 bases in the middle. CDR3 coding DNA: TGTGCCAGCAGTTACTCGAAAGGGCTCAATGAGCAGTTCTTC. It yields the protein CASSYSKGLNEQFF.

This clonotype is termed medium-sized. The V gene is TRBV29-1, the J gene TRBJ2-3; TRBD1 agrees at 9 bases. The CDR3 has 14 residues. With V trimmed by 6 bases and J by 4 bases, 8 bases remained unmatched. The germline CDR1 and CDR2 sequences are SQVTM and ANQGSEA. The CDR3 nucleotides are TGCAGCGTATCACAGGGGGCCTCTGCAGATACGCAGTATTTT. It yields the protein CSVSQGASADTQYF.

Many counts were recorded for this clonotype. The chain has TRBV7-2 and TRBJ1-1; D not certain. V lost 0 bases and J lost 3, with 5 bases in between. The germline V gene has CDR1 SGHTA and CDR2 FQGNSA. This CDR3 region has 13 residues. CDR3: CASSLAGDTEAFF. The CDR3 bases are TGTGCCAGCAGCTTAGCGGGTGACACTGAAGCTTTCTTT. The full variable domain, in which reference TRBV7-2 and TRBJ1-1 provide the parts outside the CDR3, is GAGVSQSPSNKVTEKGKDVELRCDPISGHTALYWYRQSLGQGLEFLIYFQGNSAPDKSGLPSDRFSAERTGGSVSTLTIQRTQQEDSAVYLCASSLAGDTEAFFGQGTRLTVV.

This chain links TRBV7-2 with TRBJ2-7; 8 bases align to TRBD2. The junction had 5 bases not matched to a gene; V was cut back by 1 base and J by 3 bases. Looked up from germline, CDR1 is SGHTA and CDR2 is FQGNSA. The CDR3 consists of 15 residues. CDR3 residues: CASSLVRGASYEQYF. CDR3 nucleotides: TGTGCCAGCAGCTTAGTGCGGGGGGCGAGCTACGAGCAGTACTTC.

As DNA, the CDR3 is TGTGCCAGCAACAACCTCCACCTGGGCGCTGAAGCTTTCTTT. This encodes CASNNLHLGAEAFF. This sequence joins TRBV12-3 or TRBV12-4 and TRBJ1-1; D is unclear. Deletions cut 7 bases from V and 6 bases from J, with 18 bases between. The CDR3 contains 14 residues.

This rearrangement joins TRBV28 to TRBJ2-7; TRBD2 agrees at 8 bases. CDR1 and CDR2 (germline): MDHEN, SYDVKM. J lost 3 bases, V lost 9 bases, and 10 bases had no gene match. The CDR3 runs to 14 residues. CDR3: CASTLGGGHYEQYF. The CDR3 nucleotides read TGTGCCAGTACTTTGGGCGGGGGGCACTACGAGCAGTACTTC.

The chain carries TRBV6-5 and TRBJ2-7; 9 nucleotides agree with TRBD1. V was clipped by 0 bases and J by 4 bases; unmatched bases: 4. Looked up from germline, CDR1 is MNHEY and CDR2 is SVGAGI. There are 15 residues in the CDR3. The CDR3 coding sequence is TGTGCCAGCAGTTACTCGACAGGGGGATCGTACGAGCAGTACTTC. Its translation is CASSYSTGGSYEQYF.